This TCR beta chain derives from a study of OX40 agonist ivuxolimab in advanced cancers. Using immunoSEQ multiplex PCR, the repertoire was profiled, and TCRdb retains in-frame clones only, with some absent. The table shows approximately 56,000 clones, with 80% to 90% occurring only once. Blood draws occurred at baseline, cycle 4 day 1, and cycle 7 day 1. In its sample, this clone was seen once. Its specificity is unknown. Study findings and constraints: The mean number of expanded clones was higher in CD8+ T cells than in CD4+. Doses of 0.1 to 3.0 mg/kg were accompanied by clonal expansion of CD4+ and CD8+ blood T cells by week 6.

The CDR3 length is 15 residues. V was pared by 0 bases and J by 5 bases, with 4 bases of the junction left unmatched. Germline V CDR1 and CDR2: SGHDT, YYEEEE. Sequencing was performed on CD4+ or CD8+ T cells sorted from blood, taken in a trial of the OX40 agonist ivuxolimab. The J gene is TRBJ2-5, the V gene TRBV5-6; 10 bases are shared with TRBD2. This receptor was obtained from an adult with an advanced solid tumor such as melanoma, head and neck, liver or kidney cancer. DNA for the CDR3: TGTGCCAGCAGCTTGGGACTAGCGGGTCGGGAGACCCAGTACTTC. As protein: CASSLGLAGRETQYF. The full variable domain, rest sourced from reference TRBV5-6 and TRBJ2-5, is DAGVTQSPTHLIKTRGQQVTLRCSPKSGHDTVSWYQQALGQGPQFIFQYYEEEERQRGNFPDRFSGHQFPNYSSELNVNALLLGDSALYLCASSLGLAGRETQYFGPGTRLLVL.